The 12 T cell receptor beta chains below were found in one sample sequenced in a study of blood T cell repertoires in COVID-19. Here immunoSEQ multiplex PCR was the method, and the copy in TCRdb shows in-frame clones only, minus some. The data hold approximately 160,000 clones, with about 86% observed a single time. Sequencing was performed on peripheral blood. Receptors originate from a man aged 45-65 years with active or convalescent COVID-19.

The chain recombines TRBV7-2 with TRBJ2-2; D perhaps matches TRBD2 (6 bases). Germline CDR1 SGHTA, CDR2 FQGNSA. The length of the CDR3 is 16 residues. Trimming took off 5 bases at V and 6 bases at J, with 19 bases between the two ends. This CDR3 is CASSPTRARGSGELFF. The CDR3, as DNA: TGTGCCAGCAGCCCAACGAGGGCGCGGGGCTCCGGGGAGCTGTTTTTT.

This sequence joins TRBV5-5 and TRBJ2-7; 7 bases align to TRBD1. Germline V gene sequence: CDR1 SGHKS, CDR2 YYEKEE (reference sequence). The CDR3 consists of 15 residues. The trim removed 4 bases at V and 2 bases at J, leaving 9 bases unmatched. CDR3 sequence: CASSLSRTGAYEQYF. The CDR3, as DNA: TGTGCCAGCAGCCTCAGTCGGACAGGAGCCTACGAGCAGTACTTC.

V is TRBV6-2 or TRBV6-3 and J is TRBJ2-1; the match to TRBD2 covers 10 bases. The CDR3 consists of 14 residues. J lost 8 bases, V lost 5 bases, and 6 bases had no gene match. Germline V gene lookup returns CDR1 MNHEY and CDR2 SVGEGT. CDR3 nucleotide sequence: TGTGCCAGCAGTCGGGCTAGCGGGAGTTATGAGCAGTTCTTC. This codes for CASSRASGSYEQFF.

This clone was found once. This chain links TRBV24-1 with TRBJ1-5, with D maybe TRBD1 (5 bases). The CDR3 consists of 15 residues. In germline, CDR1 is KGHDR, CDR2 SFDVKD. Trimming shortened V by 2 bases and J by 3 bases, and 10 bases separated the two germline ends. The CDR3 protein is CATSDSAGINQPQHF. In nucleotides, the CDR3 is TGTGCCACCAGTGATTCGGCAGGGATCAATCAGCCCCAGCATTTT.

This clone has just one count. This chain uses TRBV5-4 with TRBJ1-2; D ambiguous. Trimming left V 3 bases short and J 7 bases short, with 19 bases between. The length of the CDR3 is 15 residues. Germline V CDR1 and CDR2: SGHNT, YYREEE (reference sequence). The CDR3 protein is CASSSLLSGPRGYTF. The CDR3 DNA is TGTGCCAGCAGCTCCTTGTTGAGCGGGCCTCGTGGCTACACCTTC.

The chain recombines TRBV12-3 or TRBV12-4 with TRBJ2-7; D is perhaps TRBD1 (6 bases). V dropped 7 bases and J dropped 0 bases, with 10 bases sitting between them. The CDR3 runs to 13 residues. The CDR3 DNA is TGTGCCAGCACTCAGGGGTACTCCTACGAGCAGTACTTC. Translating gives CASTQGYSYEQYF.

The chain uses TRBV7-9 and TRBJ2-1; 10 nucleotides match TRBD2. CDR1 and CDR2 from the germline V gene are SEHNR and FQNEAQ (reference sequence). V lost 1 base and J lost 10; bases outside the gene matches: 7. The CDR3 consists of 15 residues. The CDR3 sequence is CASSLGASGGGEQFF. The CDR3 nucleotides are TGTGCCAGCAGCTTAGGGGCTAGCGGGGGCGGGGAGCAGTTCTTC.

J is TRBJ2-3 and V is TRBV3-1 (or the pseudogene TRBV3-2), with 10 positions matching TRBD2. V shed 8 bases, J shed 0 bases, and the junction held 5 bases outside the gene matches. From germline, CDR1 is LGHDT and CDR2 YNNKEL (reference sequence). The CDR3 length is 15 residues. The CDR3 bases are TGTGCCAGCGTCCGGGGACTAGCGAGCACAGATACGCAGTATTTT. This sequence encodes CASVRGLASTDTQYF.

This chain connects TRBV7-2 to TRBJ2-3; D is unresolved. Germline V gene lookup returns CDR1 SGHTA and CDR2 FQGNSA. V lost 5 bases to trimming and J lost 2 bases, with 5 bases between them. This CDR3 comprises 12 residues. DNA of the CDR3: TGTGCCAGCAGCCCGTACACAGATACGCAGTATTTT. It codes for CASSPYTDTQYF.

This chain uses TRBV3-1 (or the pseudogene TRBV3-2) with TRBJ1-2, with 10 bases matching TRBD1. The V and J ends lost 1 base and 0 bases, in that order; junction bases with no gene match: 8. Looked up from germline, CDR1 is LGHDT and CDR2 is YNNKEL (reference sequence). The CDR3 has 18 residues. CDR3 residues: CASSQGTGGSLANYGYTF. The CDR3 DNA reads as TGTGCCAGCAGCCAAGGGACAGGGGGATCTTTAGCTAACTATGGCTACACCTTC.

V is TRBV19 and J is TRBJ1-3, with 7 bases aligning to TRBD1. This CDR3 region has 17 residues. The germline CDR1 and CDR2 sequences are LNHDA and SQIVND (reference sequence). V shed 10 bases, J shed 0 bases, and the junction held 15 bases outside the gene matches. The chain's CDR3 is CATRKQTTGNSGNTIYF. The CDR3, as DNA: TGTGCCACCCGGAAACAAACGACAGGGAACTCTGGAAACACCATATATTTT.

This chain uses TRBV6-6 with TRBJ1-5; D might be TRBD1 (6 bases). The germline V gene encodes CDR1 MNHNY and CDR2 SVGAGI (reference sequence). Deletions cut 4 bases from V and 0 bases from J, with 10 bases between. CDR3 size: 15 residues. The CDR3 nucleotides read TGTGCCAGCAGTTTAGGGGGTTATAGCAATCAGCCCCAGCATTTT. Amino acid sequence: CASSLGGYSNQPQHF.